This T cell receptor (beta chain) appears in the sequencing data of a study of T-cell reconstitution after alpha-beta-depleted transplantation in children. Study conclusions and caveats: It was reported that alpha-beta T cells came from several hundred expanded graft clones (about two months after transplant). The authors attributed T-cell counts and diversity one year after transplant mostly to newly produced T cells. Some patients showed high day-60 TCRbeta diversity, which derived from surviving recipient T cells and thymic progenitors.

With regard to this clonotype: Antigen: not known.

Construction of the TCRbeta library involved unique molecular identifiers. TCRdb reprocessed the PCR reads via MiXCR and lists one record per CDR3 protein. The table shows just over 950,000 distinct CDR3 sequences, with about 26% occurring only once. Germline CDR1 and CDR2: MNHEY and SVGAGI. The V gene lost 2 bases and the J gene lost 11 bases, with 18 bases spanning the gap. The CDR3 length is 14 residues. The sequencing here drew on PBMCs, mostly from graft donor cells, taken 360 days after TCRalphabeta/CD19-depleted stem cell transplant. The TCR was taken from a boy younger than two who had a stem cell transplant for SCID, so the T cells may come from the graft donor. This rearrangement joins TRBV6-5 to TRBJ1-1; perhaps TRBD1 as D (6 bases). The CDR3 sequence is CASSYARGGGDAFF. The CDR3 nucleotides read TGTGCCAGCAGTTACGCCCGCGGGGGCGGGGACGCTTTCTTT.